This TCR beta chain is from a study of T cells in localized non-small cell lung cancer. Findings of the study overall: Heterogeneity within the tumor remains possible, as just one region underwent sequencing. Adjacent lung had a median roughly 61 of the 100 largest tumor clones.

Profiling relied on immunoSEQ multiplex PCR, and the TCRdb table lists in-frame clones only, not all of them. Of about 6,400 clones in the sample, roughly 87% were seen once. V gave up 0 bases and J gave up 6 bases, with 9 bases separating them. The germline gives CDR1 SGDLS, CDR2 YYNGEE. The CDR3 loop spans 13 amino acids. Comment on this clone: The antigen remains undetermined.

The receptor was derived from a male donor at least 60 years old with stage I lung adenocarcinoma. The input for sequencing was peripheral blood, taken before any cancer treatment. The genes are TRBV9 and TRBJ1-1; D not resolved. The CDR3 is CASSVVAGAEAFF. DNA for the CDR3: TGTGCCAGCAGCGTAGTGGCAGGAGCTGAAGCTTTCTTT. Full variable domain (rest looked up from reference TRBV9 and TRBJ1-1): DSGVTQTPKHLITATGQRVTLRCSPRSGDLSVYWYQQSLDQGLQFLIQYYNGEERAKGNILERFSAQQFPDLHSELNLSSLELGDSALYFCASSVVAGAEAFFGQGTRLTVV.